Presented here are 19 T cell receptor beta chains from one specimen sequenced in a study of cytomegalovirus exposure and HLA in healthy donors (dated by TCRdb to the late 2010s). The library was generated by the immunoSEQ multiplex PCR assay. For the multiplex PCR, a mixture combining 60 forward primers for TCR Vbeta segments and 13 reverse primers for TCR Jbeta segments was used. Held by TCRdb, this immuneACCESS table contains in-frame sequences only and omits some clones. Under half of the omission traces to an unresolved V gene where checked; the cause of the rest is unknown. This sample lists about 190,000 clones; approximately 75% were detected once. About 5% of the sample comes from the top ten. The source material was PBMCs. The receptors come from a man aged 25-45 years in good health and CMV-seropositive.

The rearrangement joins TRBV9 to TRBJ2-1; D unclear. Germline CDR1 reads SGDLS; CDR2 reads YYNGEE. The CDR3 has 15 residues. V was pared by 0 bases and J by 2 bases, with 9 bases between. Here the CDR3 reads CASSVAGLTYNEQFF. CDR3 sequence (DNA): TGTGCCAGCAGCGTAGCCGGGTTGACCTACAATGAGCAGTTCTTC.

The genes are TRBV6-6 and TRBJ1-3; no clear D gene. The V and J ends lost 8 bases and 2 bases respectively, with 7 bases between them. This CDR3 region has 12 residues. The germline V gene encodes CDR1 MNHNY and CDR2 SVGAGI (reference sequence). DNA of the CDR3: TGTGCCAGCTCCTCGGCTGGAAACACCATATATTTT. Its translation: CASSSAGNTIYF.

As DNA, the CDR3 is TGCGCCAGCAGCCAGGAAAATAGCGGGCTCCTCACAGATACGCAGTATTTT. It is translated as CASSQENSGLLTDTQYF. The chain is built from TRBV5-1 and TRBJ2-3; TRBD2 agrees at 7 bases. V gave up 4 bases and J gave up 2 bases; unmatched junction bases: 13. Germline CDR1 and CDR2: SGHRS and YFSETQ. The CDR3 runs to 17 residues.

The gene calls are TRBV10-3 and TRBJ2-7; tentatively, D is TRBD2 (7 bases). The CDR3 loop spans 17 amino acids. V lost 5 bases to trimming and J lost 6 bases, with 26 bases between them. CDR1 ENHRY and CDR2 SYGVKD come from the germline V gene. The CDR3 DNA follows: TGTGCCATCAGTCCGGAACGGGGGGCCCAAACTAGGTCCGAGCAGTACTTC. It translates to CAISPERGAQTRSEQYF.

This clone was detected once. The chain recombines TRBV5-5 with TRBJ2-5, with 7 bases matching TRBD2. J lost 5 bases, V lost 4 bases, and 17 bases had no gene match. Germline V gene data show CDR1 as SGHKS and CDR2 as YYEKEE (reference sequence). The CDR3 spans 17 residues. CDR3 amino acids: CASSPTSTSPPGETQYF. The CDR3 region has the DNA TGTGCCAGCAGCCCAACGTCGACTAGCCCACCAGGGGAGACCCAGTACTTC.

With respect to this clone: This likely comes from a read error, as the CDR3 has no conserved phenylalanine or tryptophan at its end. The chain joins TRBV6-6 to TRBJ1-2; tentatively, D is TRBD1 (5 bases). CDR3 length equals 14 residues. V was cut by 4 bases and J by 3 bases, with 12 bases left in between. Germline CDR1 MNHNY, CDR2 SVGAGI (reference sequence). The DNA for the CDR3 is TGTGCCAGCAGTTCATCCGGGGGGGACTATGGCTACACCCTC. This sequence encodes CASSSSGGDYGYTL.

This clone was detected once. This sequence joins TRBV18 and TRBJ2-7, with 8 bases matching TRBD1. Unmatched junction bases numbered 5, after V lost 1 base and J lost 3 bases. The CDR3 is made up of 15 amino acids. Germline lookup yields CDR1 KGHSH and CDR2 LQKENI. CDR3 DNA: TGTGCCAGCTCACCACTGACAGGGGAAAACTACGAGCAGTACTTC. Protein: CASSPLTGENYEQYF.

The chain joins TRBV6-1 to TRBJ2-5; D possibly corresponds to TRBD2 (6 bases). Looked up from germline, CDR1 is MNHNS and CDR2 is SASEGT. Trimming shortened V by 4 bases and J by 1 base, and 7 bases separated the two germline ends. This CDR3 region has 13 residues. CDR3 nucleotide sequence: TGTGCCAGCAGTGGGAGGGTCCAAGAGACCCAGTACTTC. Amino acids: CASSGRVQETQYF.

This clone was seen only once. V is TRBV29-1 and J is TRBJ2-3, with 10 bases lining up with TRBD2. The CDR3 sequence is 14 residues long. Trimming removed 6 bases from V and 4 bases from J; junction bases left unmatched: 7. Looked up from germline, CDR1 is SQVTM and CDR2 is ANQGSEA. CDR3 DNA: TGCAGCGTGGCTAGCGGGAGCGGGGCAGATACGCAGTATTTT. It specifies CSVASGSGADTQYF.

This rearrangement joins TRBV7-3 to TRBJ2-1; 10 bases fit TRBD2. Germline CDR1 reads SGHTA; CDR2 reads FQGTGA. J gave up 8 bases and V 5 bases, and 15 bases lay outside the gene matches. The CDR3 runs 17 residues. Here the CDR3 DNA reads TGTGCCAGCAGCAAACAGGCCCCCCTAGCGGGAGATGATGAGCAGTTCTTC. It specifies CASSKQAPLAGDDEQFF.

J is TRBJ2-7 and V is TRBV6-1, with D perhaps TRBD2 (5 bases). This CDR3 region has 13 residues. Trimming cost V 4 bases and J 3 bases, with 10 bases left between them. Germline values: CDR1 MNHNS, CDR2 SASEGT. CDR3 residues: CASSVEGGYEQYF. DNA of the CDR3: TGTGCCAGCAGTGTTGAAGGAGGCTACGAGCAGTACTTC.

This clone was found a few times. The chain is built from TRBV19 and TRBJ1-2; 9 positions agree with TRBD1. Germline V gene sequence: CDR1 LNHDA, CDR2 SQIVND (reference sequence). The CDR3 length is 15 residues. The trim removed 11 bases at V and 8 bases at J, leaving 18 bases unmatched. CDR3 DNA: TGTGCCTCACTTCCCACAACCGGGACAGGGTACGGCTACACCTTC. This codes for CASLPTTGTGYGYTF.

The chain is built from TRBV19 and TRBJ2-7, with TRBD2 identical over 11 bases. The CDR3 loop spans 14 amino acids. V shed 6 bases, J shed 4 bases, and the junction held 5 bases outside the gene matches. Germline V gives CDR1 LNHDA, CDR2 SQIVND (reference sequence). In DNA, the CDR3 is TGTGCCAGTAGCCGACTAGCGGGGCCATACGAGCAGTACTTC. Residues: CASSRLAGPYEQYF.

The chain combines TRBV15 with TRBJ2-1, with D tentatively TRBD2 (5 bases). CDR1 is LNHNV and CDR2 is YYDKDF in the germline V gene (reference sequence). Between the trimmed V and J ends, which lost 0 bases and 10 bases, there was a span of 13 bases. The CDR3 runs 14 residues. CDR3 bases: TGTGCCACCAGCAGAGATCACGGGATGGAGGAGCAGTTCTTC. Protein product: CATSRDHGMEEQFF.

This chain connects TRBV28 to TRBJ2-7, with TRBD2 matching 10 bases. The germline CDR1 and CDR2 sequences are MDHEN and SYDVKM. The CDR3 loop spans 15 amino acids. The junction had 7 bases not matched to a gene; V was cut back by 7 bases and J by 1 base. Here the CDR3 reads CASTPSGSRSYEQYF. The CDR3 DNA is TGTGCCAGCACCCCTAGCGGGAGCAGGTCCTACGAGCAGTACTTC.

Concerning this clone itself: Distinct nucleotide sequences in the sample also encode this CDR3. The rearrangement links TRBV5-1 to TRBJ2-5, with 7 bases aligning to TRBD1. Per the germline V gene, CDR1 is SGHRS and CDR2 is YFSETQ. Trimming at V came to 0 bases and at J to 5 bases, leaving 4 bases not matched to a gene. The CDR3 totals 14 residues. The CDR3 DNA follows: TGCGCCAGCAGCTTGGGACAGGGCCAGGAGACCCAGTACTTC. Protein: CASSLGQGQETQYF.

This clone was seen more than once but under ten times. The V gene is TRBV7-2, the J gene TRBJ2-6, with 7 bases lining up with TRBD1. Trimming removed 4 bases from V and 2 bases from J; junction bases left unmatched: 5. The CDR3 has 16 residues. The V gene's germline CDR1 is SGHTA and CDR2 FQGNSA. CDR3 protein: CASSWAQGAGANVLTF. Written as DNA, the CDR3 is TGTGCCAGCAGCTGGGCTCAGGGGGCTGGGGCCAACGTCCTGACTTTC.

The V gene is TRBV7-8, the J gene TRBJ2-5, with 7 bases aligning to TRBD2. J gave up 0 bases and V 4 bases, and 8 bases lay outside the gene matches. In germline, CDR1 is SGHVS, CDR2 FQNEAQ. The CDR3 contains 16 residues. CDR3 coding DNA: TGTGCCAGCAGCTCCCTTATCGGGGGGAACCAAGAGACCCAGTACTTC. Its protein product is CASSSLIGGNQETQYF. Looking up the rest from reference TRBV7-8 and TRBJ2-5 gives the full variable domain: GAGVSQSPRYKVAKRGQDVALRCDPISGHVSLFWYQQALGQGPEFLTYFQNEAQLDKSGLPSDRFFAERPEGSVSTLKIQRTQQEDSAVYLCASSSLIGGNQETQYFGPGTRLLVL.

This chain connects TRBV7-2 to TRBJ2-2, with TRBD2 matching 12 bases. CDR1 and CDR2 (germline): SGHTA, FQGNSA. The CDR3 runs to 16 residues. Germline trimming cut 4 bases from V and 6 bases from J; bases unmatched to any gene: 6. CDR3 in amino acids: CASSSKLAGGPGELFF. CDR3 DNA sequence: TGTGCCAGCAGCTCCAAACTAGCGGGAGGACCCGGGGAGCTGTTTTTT.